The 2 T cell receptor beta chains listed next were all sequenced from one sample in a study of blood T cell repertoires in COVID-19. Profiled with immunoSEQ multiplex PCR; TCRdb holds only in-frame clones, not every one. Of about 73,000 clones listed, roughly nine tenths are singletons. Material: peripheral blood. The receptors were gathered from an elderly man with acute or convalescent COVID-19.

The V call is TRBV9, the J call TRBJ2-2; 7 bases align to TRBD1. This CDR3 comprises 15 residues. Germline CDR1 reads SGDLS; CDR2 reads YYNGEE. Trimming took 4 bases from V and 6 from J; bases not matched to a gene: 9. CDR3 region: CASSPGQYNAGELFF. CDR3 coding DNA: TGTGCCAGCAGCCCGGGACAGTATAACGCCGGGGAGCTGTTTTTT.

The chain is built from TRBV5-6 and TRBJ2-3, with D perhaps matching TRBD2 (5 bases). This CDR3 region has 14 residues. From germline, CDR1 is SGHDT and CDR2 YYEEEE. V lost 0 bases, J lost 8 bases, and 13 bases lay in between. CDR3 protein: CASSLGRSPVTQYF. The CDR3 DNA sequence: TGTGCCAGCAGCTTGGGGAGGTCCCCCGTTACGCAGTATTTT.